This is a list of T cell receptor beta chains from one sample in a study of low-dose radiotherapy and immunotherapy resistance in tumors. TCRdb ran MiXCR on the reads and lists one entry per CDR3 protein. Among about 52,000 distinct CDR3 sequences, around 34% were seen once, and the ten largest hold roughly 8.2%. Sequenced here: PBMCs, sampled after low-dose radiotherapy plus immunotherapy. The origin of the receptors is a male donor with rectosigmoid adenocarcinoma. Each CDR3 is given with its conserved first and last residue. D genes are given only for firm matches. Size values are once, few and many counts, or a class for expanded clones, and some rows have none.

V	D	J	size	CDR3	DNA
TRBV6-1	-	TRBJ1-5	-	CASSEDSRINQPQHF	TGTGCCAGCAGTGAAGACAGCCGCATCAATCAGCCCCAGCATTTT
TRBV7-2	-	TRBJ1-3	-	CTSSLGGSSGNSIYF	TGTACCAGCAGCTTAGGGGGGAGCTCCGGAAACTCCATATATTTT
TRBV13	TRBD2	TRBJ2-1	once	CASSLSGRSYNEQFF	TGTGCCAGCAGCCTTAGCGGGAGATCCTACAATGAGCAGTTCTTC
TRBV20-1	TRBD1	TRBJ1-1	many	CSASPGTDEAFF	TGCAGTGCTAGCCCCGGGACAGATGAAGCTTTCTTT
TRBV2	-	TRBJ2-2	few	CASSEEASGANTGELFFFF	-
TRBV7-2	-	TRBJ2-2	once	CASSLSPQLTGIGELFF	TGTGCCAGCAGCTTATCCCCACAACTTACGGGGATCGGGGAGCTGTTTTTT
TRBV2	-	TRBJ2-1	many	CASSDYVDEQFF	TGTGCCAGCAGTGACTATGTGGATGAGCAGTTCTTC
TRBV7-8	-	TRBJ2-2	many	CASSLGEGTGELFF	TGTGCCAGCAGCTTAGGCGAGGGCACCGGGGAGCTGTTTTTT
TRBV5-8	-	TRBJ2-6	-	CASSSLGASGANVLTF	TGTGCCAGCAGTTCCCTTGGGGCCTCTGGGGCCAACGTCCTGACTTTC
TRBV5-1	-	TRBJ1-1	-	CASSLGNGDTEAFF	TGCGCCAGCAGCTTGGGGAATGGGGACACTGAAGCTTTCTTT
TRBV6-2/TRBV6-3	-	TRBJ2-2	few	CASSPRRGGGSSGELFF	TGTGCCAGCAGCCCTCGGAGGGGGGGGGGCAGTAGCGGGGAGCTGTTTTTT
TRBV20-1	TRBD2	TRBJ2-1	many	CSARDWGGTSGRSPHEQFF	TGCAGTGCTAGAGATTGGGGAGGGACTAGCGGGAGATCCCCCCATGAGCAGTTCTTC
TRBV24-1	TRBD1	TRBJ1-5	many	CATSDLQGNANQPQHF	TGTGCCACCAGTGACTTACAGGGGAATGCGAATCAGCCCCAGCATTTT
TRBV6-2/TRBV6-3	TRBD1	TRBJ1-1	medium-sized	CASSLAGTGEAFF	TGTGCCAGCAGTTTGGCCGGGACAGGGGAAGCTTTCTTT
TRBV10-3	TRBD1	TRBJ1-6	many	CAIRGDSRNSPLHF	TGTGCCATCAGGGGGGACAGCCGGAATTCACCCCTCCACTTT
TRBV20-1	-	TRBJ1-2	few	CSARNSRNYGYTF	TGCAGTGCTAGAAACAGCCGGAACTATGGCTACACCTTC
TRBV11-2	TRBD1	TRBJ2-1	-	CASSLGQGPYNEQFF	TGTGCCAGCAGCTTAGGACAGGGACCTTACAATGAGCAGTTCTTC
TRBV7-6	-	TRBJ2-5	many	CASRGGETQYF	TGTGCCAGCAGGGGAGGCGAGACCCAGTACTTC
TRBV5-1	-	TRBJ2-6	many	CASSFQGTGANVLTF	TGCGCCAGCAGCTTCCAGGGTACCGGGGCCAACGTCCTGACTTTC
TRBV14	TRBD2	TRBJ2-6	-	CASSLGTRSSGANVLTF	TGTGCCAGCAGCCTTGGGACTAGGTCCTCTGGGGCCAACGTCCTGACTTTC
TRBV21-1	-	TRBJ2-1	many	CASSKGSTSRPYNEQFF	TGTGCCAGCAGCAAAGGTTCGACTAGCCGACCCTACAATGAGCAGTTCTTC
TRBV5-1	-	TRBJ2-7	-	CASSFEGGTYEQYF	TGCGCCAGCAGCTTTGAAGGGGGAACCTACGAGCAGTACTTC
TRBV5-8	-	TRBJ1-1	many	CASSLIGNTEAFF	TGTGCCAGCAGCTTAATCGGGAACACTGAAGCTTTCTTT
TRBV4-1	-	TRBJ2-7	-	CASSRGVGGPGEQYF	TGCGCCAGCAGCCGCGGGGTGGGGGGGCCGGGCGAGCAGTACTTC
TRBV5-1	TRBD2	TRBJ2-1	medium-sized	CASSFQTSGRSYNEQFF	TGCGCCAGCAGCTTCCAGACTAGCGGGCGCTCCTACAATGAGCAGTTCTTC
TRBV7-8	-	TRBJ1-2	many	CASSLGGGSYTF	TGTGCCAGCAGCCTGGGGGGGGGCAGCTACACCTTC
TRBV28	TRBD2	TRBJ2-3	many	CASSGLAGGMITDTQYF	TGTGCCAGCAGTGGACTAGCGGGGGGGATGATCACAGATACGCAGTATTTT
TRBV9	TRBD1	TRBJ2-7	many	CASSRGTGNYEQYF	TGTGCCAGCAGCAGGGGGACAGGGAACTACGAGCAGTACTTC
TRBV11-1	-	TRBJ1-1	-	CASSLAVDIPGMNTEAFF	TGTGCCAGCAGCTTAGCGGTGGACATTCCGGGTATGAACACTGAAGCTTTCTTT
TRBV20-1	-	TRBJ2-7	-	CSARDIRFSYEQYF	TGCAGTGCTAGAGATATCAGATTCTCCTACGAGCAGTACTTC
TRBV7-6	TRBD1	TRBJ2-2	many	CASSTGQGGTGELFF	TGTGCCAGCAGCACAGGACAGGGCGGCACCGGGGAGCTGTTTTTT
TRBV7-2	TRBD2	TRBJ2-1	-	CASSAPLAGNNEQFF	TGTGCCAGCAGCGCTCCCTTAGCGGGAAACAATGAGCAGTTCTTC
TRBV7-8	-	TRBJ2-7	-	CASSLAGIGTYEQYF	TGTGCCAGCAGCTTAGCGGGTATAGGAACCTACGAGCAGTACTTC
TRBV9	TRBD1	TRBJ1-1	many	CASSALETGDTEAFF	TGTGCCAGCAGCGCCCTCGAAACAGGGGACACTGAAGCTTTCTTT
TRBV30	-	TRBJ2-7	-	CAWSVRGTYEQYF	TGTGCCTGGAGTGTAAGGGGAACCTACGAGCAGTACTTC
TRBV5-6	-	TRBJ2-2	many	CASSPEGGYTGELFF	TGTGCCAGCAGCCCGGAAGGGGGTTACACCGGGGAGCTGTTTTTT
TRBV13	-	TRBJ2-7	many	CASSSDLSYEQYF	TGTGCCAGCAGCTCAGACTTATCCTACGAGCAGTACTTC
TRBV5-1	TRBD2	TRBJ2-5	many	CASKTGLARETQYF	TGCGCCAGCAAAACAGGACTAGCGCGCGAGACCCAGTACTTC
TRBV5-1	-	TRBJ2-3	-	CASSLAGGSDTQYF	TGCGCCAGCAGCTTGGCTGGCGGGTCAGATACGCAGTATTTT